The clone carrying this TCR beta chain showed up many times. Antigen unknown. The unsorted libraries were generated from a total of 2 million PBMCs, which had been stored in RNAlater at -80 C. The record originates from a study of neurological immune-mediated disorders. Whole-study findings and limits: In multiple sclerosis patients, the repertoire cluster was unrelated to clinical or MRI findings.

CDR3 length: 16 residues. Germline-derived CDR1 and CDR2 are DFQATT and SNEGSKA (reference sequence). The junction had 7 bases not matched to a gene; V was cut back by 0 bases and J by 3 bases. Synthesis of cDNA used 5'RACE (with 10-nucleotide random UMIs). TCRdb reanalysed the 5' RACE reads using MiXCR and keeps one entry per CDR3 protein. The sample has about 70,000 distinct CDR3 sequences, 3.2% seen once. The gene calls are TRBV20-1 and TRBJ1-2; TRBD1 aligns across 10 bases. Sequenced material: PBMCs. This sequence was found in a woman in her 50s with multiple sclerosis. CDR3 amino acids: CSARENRGTGDYGYTF. In DNA form, the CDR3 reads TGCAGTGCTAGAGAGAACCGCGGGACAGGGGACTATGGCTACACCTTC.